These 26 T cell receptor beta chains were sequenced from one sample in a study of blood T cell repertoires in COVID-19. Clones were read by immunoSEQ multiplex PCR, and TCRdb kept only the in-frame ones, dropping some. The repertoire has approximately 160,000 clones, more than 60% of them found once; the top ten carry around 2.8%. Sequencing was performed on peripheral blood. Receptors originate from a man in his 70s with acute or convalescent COVID-19.

Comments on this clone: Other DNA sequences in this specimen translate into the identical CDR3. The V call is TRBV7-9, the J call TRBJ1-4; 9 bases are shared with TRBD1. There are 14 residues in the CDR3. The ends lost 5 bases at V and 8 bases at J; junction bases unmatched: 6. The germline CDR1 and CDR2 sequences are SEHNR and FQNEAQ (reference sequence). CDR3 bases: TGTGCCAGCAGCCCTGGGACAGGGAGGGAAAAACTGTTTTTT. This sequence encodes CASSPGTGREKLFF.

V and J are TRBV11-2 and TRBJ2-3; D is uncertain. CDR3 size: 12 residues. Germline CDR1 SGHAT, CDR2 FQNNGV. V lost 4 bases, J lost 3 bases, and 5 bases lay in between. The CDR3 DNA is TGTGCCAGCAGCTCCAATACAGATACGCAGTATTTT. It yields the protein CASSSNTDTQYF.

The chain employs TRBV18 and TRBJ1-2; 8 bases fit TRBD1. The CDR3 loop spans 13 amino acids. Per germline, CDR1 KGHSH and CDR2 LQKENI. The V and J ends lost 4 bases and 9 bases, in that order; junction bases with no gene match: 7. The CDR3 nucleotides read TGTGCCAGCTCACTCGGACAGGGCGGGAGCTACACCTTC. Translated: CASSLGQGGSYTF. Supplemented by reference TRBV18 and TRBJ1-2, the full variable domain reads NAGVMQNPRHLVRRRGQEARLRCSPMKGHSHVYWYRQLPEEGLKFMVYLQKENIIDESGMPKERFSAEFPKEGPSILRIQQVVRGDSAAYFCASSLGQGGSYTFGSGTRLTVV.

V usage is TRBV6-5 and J usage is TRBJ1-5; D uncertain. The CDR3 spans 14 residues. Trimming left V 2 bases short and J 4 bases short, with 9 bases between. Germline-derived CDR1 and CDR2 are MNHEY and SVGAGI. CDR3 amino acids: CASSYTERNQPQHF. CDR3 nucleotide sequence: TGTGCCAGCAGTTACACGGAGAGGAATCAGCCCCAGCATTTT.

This chain joins TRBV24-1 and TRBJ2-3; 9 positions agree with TRBD2. CDR3 length: 15 amino acids. Germline V gene sequence: CDR1 KGHDR, CDR2 SFDVKD. Unmatched junction bases numbered 4, after V lost 1 base and J lost 6 bases. The chain's CDR3 is CATSDFASGEDTQYF. The CDR3 DNA is TGTGCCACCAGTGATTTCGCTAGCGGGGAGGATACGCAGTATTTT.

The chain is built from TRBV12-3 or TRBV12-4 and TRBJ2-5; D may be TRBD1 (6 bases). The CDR3 has 13 residues. The ends were cut back, 4 bases at V and 7 bases at J, with 13 bases in the middle. The CDR3, as DNA: TGTGCCAGCAGTTCCGGACAGATGGGGACCCAGTACTTC. As protein: CASSSGQMGTQYF.

This clone appeared once. The V gene is TRBV5-1, the J gene TRBJ1-3; D may be TRBD1 (5 bases). Trimming removed 4 bases at V and 1 base at J, with 12 bases between. There are 15 residues in the CDR3. Germline lookup yields CDR1 SGHRS and CDR2 YFSETQ. CDR3 coding DNA: TGCGCCAGCAGCCCCGGTGGGGGGTCTGGAAACACCATATATTTT. Protein product: CASSPGGGSGNTIYF.

The chain uses TRBV30 and TRBJ1-1; possibly TRBD1 for D (6 bases). V was cut by 2 bases and J by 4 bases, with 11 bases left in between. The CDR3 has 13 amino acids. The V gene's germline CDR1 is GTSNPN and CDR2 SVGIG (reference sequence). CDR3 loop: CAWSWQGLTEAFF. CDR3 sequence (DNA): TGTGCCTGGAGTTGGCAGGGGCTCACTGAAGCTTTCTTT.

The chain links TRBV6-2 or TRBV6-3 to TRBJ2-2; TRBD2 matches 10 bases. V lost 2 bases and J lost 6; bases outside the gene matches: 3. CDR1 and CDR2 (germline): MNHEY, SVGEGT. The CDR3 has 15 residues. The CDR3 sequence: CASSYKGLAPGELFF. CDR3 DNA: TGTGCCAGCAGTTACAAGGGACTAGCGCCCGGGGAGCTGTTTTTT.

The rearrangement links TRBV7-9 to TRBJ2-2, with 8 bases identical to TRBD1. The CDR3 consists of 16 residues. CDR1 is SEHNR and CDR2 is FQNEAQ in the germline V gene (reference sequence). V trimming: 1 base; J trimming: 4 bases; junction bases outside the gene matches: 5. DNA for the CDR3: TGTGCCAGCAGCTTAGGGACAGGGTTCAGCACCGGGGAGCTGTTTTTT. This sequence encodes CASSLGTGFSTGELFF.

The chain carries TRBV10-1 and TRBJ2-1, with 11 nucleotides matching TRBD2. The CDR3 consists of 16 residues. Germline CDR1 reads WNHNN; CDR2 reads SYGVQD (reference sequence). Unmatched junction bases numbered 16, after V lost 3 bases and J lost 15 bases. The chain's CDR3 is CASSDPPFSGGAGLFF. The CDR3 bases are TGCGCCAGCAGTGACCCCCCGTTTAGCGGGGGGGCCGGGCTGTTCTTC.

The genes are TRBV18 and TRBJ2-2; weak D call: TRBD2 (6 bases). The CDR3 is 14 amino acids. Trimming stripped 1 base from V and 7 bases from J, with 10 bases between. Germline V gene sequence: CDR1 KGHSH, CDR2 LQKENI. The chain's CDR3 is CASSPQGLRGELFF. CDR3 nucleotide sequence: TGTGCCAGCTCACCACAGGGACTGCGCGGGGAGCTGTTTTTT.

The rearrangement joins TRBV27 to TRBJ2-7; 10 bases line up with TRBD1. V shed 8 bases, J shed 2 bases, and the junction held 6 bases outside the gene matches. Germline V gives CDR1 MNHEY, CDR2 SMNVEV (reference sequence). The CDR3 totals 14 residues. The CDR3 sequence: CASHSGTGAYEQYF. In DNA, the CDR3 is TGTGCCAGCCACTCCGGGACAGGGGCCTACGAGCAGTACTTC.

The V call is TRBV27, the J call TRBJ2-7; D may be TRBD1 (5 bases). There are 14 residues in the CDR3. V was shortened by 3 bases and J by 5 bases, with 14 bases between the two germline ends. Germline V gene lookup returns CDR1 MNHEY and CDR2 SMNVEV (reference sequence). CDR3 coding DNA: TGTGCCAGCAGTTTCTGGCAGGGTAACAACGAGCAGTACTTC. The encoded protein is CASSFWQGNNEQYF.

The chain is built from TRBV3-1 (or the pseudogene TRBV3-2) and TRBJ2-2, with 9 bases that match TRBD2. CDR3 length: 15 residues. From germline, CDR1 is LGHDT and CDR2 YNNKEL (reference sequence). V lost 1 base to trimming and J lost 4 bases; unmatched junction nucleotides: 1. In nucleotides, the CDR3 is TGTGCCAGCAGCCAAGCGCGGGGGGGCACCGGGGAGCTGTTTTTT. This translates into CASSQARGGTGELFF.

This clone was counted between two and nine times. CDR3 region: CASSLGPASVRGVNTIYF. The DNA of the CDR3 is TGTGCCAGCAGCTTAGGCCCTGCGTCAGTCAGGGGAGTGAACACCATATATTTT. The V call is TRBV13, the J call TRBJ1-3, with D perhaps TRBD1 (6 bases). This CDR3 is 18 amino acids long. Trimming shortened V by 0 bases and J by 7 bases, and 22 bases separated the two germline ends. Germline CDR1 is PRHDT and CDR2 is FYEKMQ (reference sequence).

The rearrangement uses TRBV5-6 and TRBJ2-6; D is uncertain. With 5 bases removed from V and 0 bases from J, the gap between germline ends came to 6 bases. Germline CDR1 reads SGHDT; CDR2 reads YYEEEE. This CDR3 is built from 14 residues. The CDR3, as DNA: TGTGCCAGCAGAACCAGCTCTGGGGCCAACGTCCTGACTTTC. Encoded protein: CASRTSSGANVLTF.

This clone was found a few times. J is TRBJ2-1 and V is TRBV2; no definite D call. Germline values: CDR1 SNHLY, CDR2 FYNNEI. With 6 bases removed from V and 5 bases from J, the gap between germline ends came to 11 bases. The length of the CDR3 is 13 residues. The CDR3 reads CASSEIVDNEQFF. In DNA, the CDR3 is TGTGCCAGCAGCGAGATCGTGGACAATGAGCAGTTCTTC.

V usage is TRBV19 and J usage is TRBJ1-6, with a weak D call TRBD1 (5 bases). The V end lost 6 bases, the J end lost 10 bases, and 13 bases lay between the germline ends. The CDR3 is made up of 13 amino acids. Germline V CDR1 and CDR2: LNHDA, SQIVND (reference sequence). The CDR3 sequence: CASRAGVGSPLHF. CDR3 bases: TGTGCCAGTAGAGCGGGGGTAGGGTCACCCCTCCACTTT.

Here the CDR3 reads CASSLRTSGGDEQFF. DNA for the CDR3: TGTGCCAGCAGTTTAAGGACTAGCGGGGGGGATGAGCAGTTCTTC. The V gene is TRBV6-5, the J gene TRBJ2-1; 15 nucleotides agree with TRBD2. Germline V gene data show CDR1 as MNHEY and CDR2 as SVGAGI. The CDR3 totals 15 residues. J lost 8 bases, V lost 4 bases, and 3 bases had no gene match.

This chain connects TRBV4-2 to TRBJ1-4, with D maybe TRBD1 (5 bases). Germline CDR1 LGHNA, CDR2 YNFKEQ. Trimming shortened V by 0 bases and J by 2 bases, and 10 bases separated the two germline ends. The CDR3 sequence is 16 residues long. CDR3: CASSQDRAGTNEKLFF. The CDR3 region has the DNA TGTGCCAGCAGCCAAGATCGGGCAGGGACTAATGAAAAACTGTTTTTT.

The rearrangement uses TRBV3-1 (or the pseudogene TRBV3-2) and TRBJ1-6; D is ambiguous. Germline CDR1 reads LGHDT; CDR2 reads YNNKEL (reference sequence). The germline V and J ends were trimmed by 0 bases and 8 bases, with 5 bases remaining between them. There are 13 residues in the CDR3. CDR3 protein: CASSQDSHSPLHF. CDR3 DNA: TGTGCCAGCAGCCAAGACAGTCATTCACCCCTCCACTTT.

About this clone: The junction departs from the called germline gene at one end, perhaps through a read error. The gene calls are TRBV29-1 and TRBJ2-7, with TRBD1 as a possible D gene (5 bases). The CDR3 extends over 11 amino acids. From germline, CDR1 is SQVTM and CDR2 ANQGSEA. The CDR3 protein is CSVEDHLGRHF. CDR3 DNA sequence: TGCAGCGTTGAAGATCACTTGGGGCGGCACTTC.

This chain uses TRBV7-5 with TRBJ1-1; the listed D gene, TRBD1, was not tested against the DNA. TRBV7-5 is a listed pseudogene. The CDR3 is 15 residues long. CDR3 sequence: CVRILSGTGNTEAFF. Here the CDR3 DNA reads TGTGTCAGAATCCTATCCGGGACAGGGAACACTGAAGCTTTCTTT.

The V gene is TRBV6-5, the J gene TRBJ1-1, with a tentative D call TRBD1 (5 bases). Germline V gives CDR1 MNHEY, CDR2 SVGAGI. The CDR3 runs to 14 residues. V was clipped by 3 bases and J by 7 bases, with 15 bases between them. CDR3 sequence (DNA): TGTGCCAGCAGTTATACCCCAGGGAAGGGTGAAGCTTTCTTT. Protein product: CASSYTPGKGEAFF.

This clone has ten or more counts. Other DNA sequences in this specimen translate into the identical CDR3. The CDR3 DNA reads TGTGCCAGCAGGCCCGACAGGGGGTCCTACGAGCAGTACTTC. It codes for CASRPDRGSYEQYF. This chain uses TRBV6-5 with TRBJ2-7; TRBD1 matches at 9 bases. The CDR3 has 14 residues. CDR1 is MNHEY and CDR2 is SVGAGI in the germline V gene. V shed 6 bases, J shed 1 base, and the junction held 4 bases outside the gene matches.